A single sample is the source of the 24 T cell receptor beta chains below, sequenced in a study of T cell repertoires in cytomegalovirus infection. TCRdb reprocessed the reads via MiXCR and lists one record per CDR3 protein. Here the sample spans roughly 180,000 distinct CDR3 sequences, roughly 30% being singletons. The sequencing sample was made of PBMCs. These TCRs come from a human donor in good health (CMV status not recorded). Some clones in this sample may be carry-over from other donors' samples.

This clonotype was counted ten times or more. V usage is TRBV7-9 and J usage is TRBJ1-5; D not resolved. Germline assignment: CDR1 SEHNR and CDR2 FQNEAQ (reference sequence). CDR3 length: 13 amino acids. V lost 4 bases, J lost 2 bases, and 6 bases lay in between. The CDR3 nucleotides are TGTGCCAGCAGCTCCGGGGGCAATCAGCCCCAGCATTTT. As protein: CASSSGGNQPQHF.

V is TRBV7-2 and J is TRBJ2-5, with 9 bases that match TRBD2. V dropped 2 bases and J dropped 5; count of bases not matched to a gene: 3. CDR3 length: 14 residues. Germline V gene lookup returns CDR1 SGHTA and CDR2 FQGNSA. The CDR3 coding sequence is TGTGCCAGCAGCTTATCGCGGGGGGGGGAGACCCAGTACTTC. This gives the protein CASSLSRGGETQYF. Variable domain in full (rest from reference TRBV7-2 and TRBJ2-5): GAGVSQSPSNKVTEKGKDVELRCDPISGHTALYWYRQSLGQGLEFLIYFQGNSAPDKSGLPSDRFSAERTGGSVSTLTIQRTQQEDSAVYLCASSLSRGGETQYFGPGTRLLVL.

The chain links TRBV7-8 to TRBJ2-7; 7 bases are shared with TRBD2. V trimming: 5 bases; J trimming: 10 bases; junction bases outside the gene matches: 11. The CDR3 length is 13 residues. The germline gives CDR1 SGHVS, CDR2 FQNEAQ. The DNA of the CDR3 is TGTGCCAGCAGCACTCCGGGAGGCCCTTCCCAGTACTTC. Its protein is CASSTPGGPSQYF.

This clonotype was recorded a few times. The chain uses TRBV5-6 and TRBJ2-7; 7 bases are shared with TRBD2. Losses at the gene ends were 5 bases for V and 3 bases for J; bases not matched to a gene: 11. Germline values: CDR1 SGHDT, CDR2 YYEEEE. The CDR3 is 15 amino acids. The CDR3 here is CASRWGRGVDYEQYF. The CDR3 nucleotides read TGTGCCAGCAGATGGGGCCGGGGGGTCGACTACGAGCAGTACTTC.

This clonotype was recorded a few times. This chain joins TRBV11-2 and TRBJ2-2, with 8 nucleotides matching TRBD2. The length of the CDR3 is 15 residues. CDR1 is SGHAT, CDR2 FQNNGV, per germline. Unmatched junction bases numbered 11, after V lost 6 bases and J lost 8 bases. In nucleotides, the CDR3 is TGTGCCAGCAGGGATAGCGGGGTTGGAAGAGGGGAGCTGTTTTTT. This encodes CASRDSGVGRGELFF.

This clonotype was detected only a few times. The chain couples TRBV7-9 to TRBJ1-1; 12 bases are shared with TRBD1. This CDR3 region has 16 residues. Germline V gene data show CDR1 as SEHNR and CDR2 as FQNEAQ (reference sequence). After removal of 4 bases from V and 7 bases from J, the junction contained 10 bases not matched to a gene. The CDR3 region has the DNA TGTGCCAGCAGCTCGGGACAGGGGGCGAATTCAGGTGAAGCTTTCTTT. Amino acids: CASSSGQGANSGEAFF.

Here the CDR3 DNA reads TGTGCCAGCCTTCCCTGGGACAGGGTCTACGAGCAGTACTTC. Translation gives CASLPWDRVYEQYF. The rearrangement uses TRBV2 and TRBJ2-7, with TRBD1 matching over 9 bases. The CDR3 has 14 amino acids. Germline V lookup: CDR1 SNHLY, CDR2 FYNNEI. Trimming at V came to 8 bases and at J to 3 bases, leaving 8 bases not matched to a gene.

The rearrangement uses TRBV20-1 and TRBJ2-3, with a tentative D call TRBD2 (5 bases). Looked up from germline, CDR1 is DFQATT and CDR2 is SNEGSKA (reference sequence). The CDR3 has 13 residues. V was clipped by 3 bases and J by 2 bases, with 9 bases between them. The CDR3 reads CSARRGNTDTQYF. CDR3 nucleotides: TGCAGTGCTAGGAGAGGGAACACAGATACGCAGTATTTT.

There are many counts of this clonotype. V usage is TRBV7-2 and J usage is TRBJ1-1; weak D call: TRBD1 (5 bases). Trimming left V 5 bases short and J 6 bases short, with 19 bases between. Germline lookup yields CDR1 SGHTA and CDR2 FQGNSA. The length of the CDR3 is 15 residues. The CDR3 region has the DNA TGTGCCAGCAGCCCACAAGGGGCCTCACGGGCTGAAGCTTTCTTT. This encodes CASSPQGASRAEAFF.

This clonotype was observed at least ten times. The chain has TRBV7-2 and TRBJ2-1; 14 bases agree with TRBD2. Germline assignment: CDR1 SGHTA and CDR2 FQGNSA. With 6 bases clipped from V and 8 bases from J, the junction kept 6 bases outside the gene matches. The CDR3 runs 15 residues. The CDR3 DNA is TGTGCCAGCAGGACTAGCGGGGGGGTCCCCCATGAGCAGTTCTTC. As protein: CASRTSGGVPHEQFF.

This clonotype showed up just a few times. This chain uses TRBV12-3 or TRBV12-4 with TRBJ2-1; maybe TRBD2 (5 bases). V lost 2 bases and J 9 bases, leaving 14 bases between the germline ends. The CDR3 has 14 residues. The CDR3: CASSLFGEGSEQFF. CDR3 DNA sequence: TGTGCCAGCAGTTTATTCGGGGAAGGGAGTGAGCAGTTCTTC.

J is TRBJ2-7 and V is TRBV6-2 or TRBV6-3; 7 nucleotides line up with TRBD1. Germline lookup yields CDR1 MNHEY and CDR2 SVGEGT. Trimming at V came to 2 bases and at J to 1 base, leaving 2 bases not matched to a gene. This CDR3 has 14 residues. CDR3 region: CASSYPGQSYEQYF. CDR3 in DNA: TGTGCCAGCAGTTACCCGGGACAGTCCTACGAGCAGTACTTC.

This sequence joins TRBV10-3 and TRBJ1-1; D remains unclear. This CDR3 contains 13 residues. The germline V gene has CDR1 ENHRY and CDR2 SYGVKD. Trimming left V 3 bases short and J 1 base short, with 6 bases between. Written as DNA, the CDR3 is TGTGCCATCAGTGATGTCGGGAACACTGAAGCTTTCTTT. This codes for CAISDVGNTEAFF.

The V and J genes are TRBV7-2 and TRBJ2-3, with a tentative D call TRBD1 (6 bases). The ends were cut back, 4 bases at V and 4 bases at J, with 15 bases in the middle. CDR1 and CDR2 (germline): SGHTA, FQGNSA. This CDR3 contains 15 residues. The CDR3: CASSSDRVGSDTQYF. The CDR3 region has the DNA TGTGCCAGCAGCTCGGACAGAGTTGGTTCAGATACGCAGTATTTT.

The rearrangement links TRBV6-6 to TRBJ2-4; TRBD1 aligns across 7 bases. CDR3 length: 16 amino acids. V gave up 6 bases and J gave up 2 bases; unmatched junction bases: 10. Germline V gene data show CDR1 as MNHNY and CDR2 as SVGAGI (reference sequence). The CDR3, as DNA: TGTGCCAGCAGCCCGGACAGGTTAGGGTCCAAAAACATTCAGTACTTC. Translated, it gives CASSPDRLGSKNIQYF.

This clonotype was counted a few times. This rearrangement joins TRBV5-4 to TRBJ2-7; 7 bases agree with TRBD1. Trimming removed 1 base from V and 4 bases from J; junction bases left unmatched: 8. The CDR3 is 15 amino acids. Per the germline V gene, CDR1 is SGHNT and CDR2 is YYREEE (reference sequence). CDR3 coding DNA: TGTGCCAGCAGCTTGAGTCCCGGGACAGCATACGAGCAGTACTTC. The encoded protein is CASSLSPGTAYEQYF.

The sample holds a few counts of this clonotype. The rearrangement links TRBV2 to TRBJ2-3, with 7 bases identical to TRBD1. This CDR3 has 14 residues. Looked up from germline, CDR1 is SNHLY and CDR2 is FYNNEI. J gave up 6 bases and V 6 bases, and 9 bases lay outside the gene matches. This CDR3 reads CASRTGWAGDTQYF. CDR3 coding DNA: TGTGCCAGCAGGACAGGGTGGGCCGGGGATACGCAGTATTTT.

The chain couples TRBV2 to TRBJ1-1, with 9 bases that match TRBD1. This CDR3 comprises 15 residues. V lost 6 bases and J lost 5; bases outside the gene matches: 10. Germline-derived CDR1 and CDR2 are SNHLY and FYNNEI. Here the CDR3 DNA reads TGTGCCAGCAGAAAGGGGGGACAGGGAGAAACTGAAGCTTTCTTT. This gives the protein CASRKGGQGETEAFF.

The genes are TRBV3-1 and TRBJ1-4; the D is unclear. The CDR3 totals 13 residues. Germline V gene lookup returns CDR1 LGHDT and CDR2 YNNKEL (reference sequence). V lost 1 base and J 8 bases, leaving 8 bases between the germline ends. The CDR3 nucleotides are TGTGCCAGCAGCCAAGTATCCAGCGAAAAACTGTTTTTT. Translated: CASSQVSSEKLFF.

This clonotype has at least ten counts. The V and J genes are TRBV29-1 and TRBJ1-4; D remains unclear. Trimming removed 0 bases from V and 8 bases from J, with 4 bases in between. The length of the CDR3 is 11 residues. Looked up from germline, CDR1 is SQVTM and CDR2 is ANQGSEA. CDR3 DNA sequence: TGCAGCGTTGAAGAGGACGAAAAACTGTTTTTT. Its translation is CSVEEDEKLFF.

The rearrangement uses TRBV18 and TRBJ2-5; D remains ambiguous. The CDR3 loop spans 15 amino acids. Germline lookup yields CDR1 KGHSH and CDR2 LQKENI. V lost 3 bases to trimming and J lost 1 base, with 12 bases between them. For the CDR3, the DNA is TGTGCCAGCTCACCCCCCTCCGGAGTCCAAGAGACCCAGTACTTC. This translates into CASSPPSGVQETQYF.

The V and J genes are TRBV11-2 and TRBJ2-7, with TRBD1 as a possible D gene (5 bases). CDR3 size: 16 residues. Germline CDR1 SGHAT, CDR2 FQNNGV. The V end was cut by 5 bases, the J end by 3 bases, with 20 bases between. The CDR3 loop reads CASSAMRPKGNYEQYF. The CDR3 DNA reads as TGTGCCAGCAGCGCCATGAGGCCCAAGGGGAACTACGAGCAGTACTTC.

The chain links TRBV7-9 to TRBJ2-2, with 7 nucleotides matching TRBD1. Germline V gives CDR1 SEHNR, CDR2 FQNEAQ (reference sequence). This CDR3 is 15 amino acids long. After removal of 3 bases from V and 6 bases from J, the junction contained 7 bases not matched to a gene. The CDR3 sequence: CASSFGQGVAGELFF. The CDR3 nucleotides are TGTGCCAGCAGCTTCGGGCAGGGGGTCGCCGGGGAGCTGTTTTTT.

The V gene is TRBV14, the J gene TRBJ2-7; D possibly corresponds to TRBD2 (5 bases). CDR3 length: 14 amino acids. Trimming removed 4 bases from V and 7 bases from J, with 17 bases in between. The germline V gene has CDR1 SGHDN and CDR2 FVKESK. For the CDR3, the DNA is TGTGCCAGCAGCCCCAACAGCGGAGGAGTGGAGCAGTACTTC. This encodes CASSPNSGGVEQYF.